These 24 T cell receptor beta chains originate from one sample sequenced in a study of breast tumors, draining lymph nodes, adjacent tissues. Breast cancer patients provided tissue from their axillary draining lymph nodes. TCRdb analysed the multiplex PCR reads with MiXCR anew, one entry per CDR3 protein. The sample includes under 250,000 distinct CDR3 sequences, about a third of them seen just once. The sequencing input was axillary lymph node tissue. The receptors were sampled from a female donor with breast cancer. Some clones in this sample may be carry-over from other donors' samples.

Ten or more counts support this clonotype. The chain is built from TRBV6-5 and TRBJ2-1, with 12 bases identical to TRBD2. The germline CDR1 and CDR2 sequences are MNHEY and SVGAGI. The junction had 6 bases not matched to a gene; V was cut back by 10 bases and J by 8 bases. The CDR3 sequence is 13 residues long. This CDR3 reads CATRTSGNHEQFF. DNA for the CDR3: TGTGCCACAAGGACTAGCGGGAACCATGAGCAGTTCTTC.

Ten or more counts support this clonotype. This chain connects TRBV24-1 to TRBJ2-3; 8 bases align to TRBD1. The CDR3 covers 17 residues. Germline CDR1 KGHDR, CDR2 SFDVKD. V trimming: 0 bases; J trimming: 0 bases; junction bases outside the gene matches: 4. The CDR3 DNA follows: TGTGCCACCAGTGATTTGTCCGGGACAGGTAGCACAGATACGCAGTATTTT. This encodes CATSDLSGTGSTDTQYF.

This clonotype appeared a single time. V usage is TRBV9 and J usage is TRBJ2-3, with D possibly being TRBD2 (5 bases). Germline V lookup: CDR1 SGDLS, CDR2 YYNGEE. The CDR3 spans 14 residues. V was cut by 0 bases and J by 4 bases, with 9 bases left in between. The CDR3 loop reads CASSVGGVADTQYF. The CDR3, as DNA: TGTGCCAGCAGCGTAGGGGGAGTCGCAGATACGCAGTATTTT.

The table lists this clonotype with many counts. The chain combines TRBV19 with TRBJ2-1, with 7 positions matching TRBD2. Germline V gives CDR1 LNHDA, CDR2 SQIVND (reference sequence). J gave up 1 base and V 11 bases, and 8 bases lay outside the gene matches. This CDR3 has 14 amino acids. DNA of the CDR3: TGTGCCGCACGGGGAGCGGGATCCTACAATGAGCAGTTCTTC. Amino acids: CAARGAGSYNEQFF.

A remark on this clonotype: This may be a read error, as it is one base from a much larger clone. V and J are TRBV25-1 and TRBJ2-5; D is unresolved. Germline CDR1 is MGHDK and CDR2 is SYGVNS. This CDR3 comprises 12 residues. CDR3 loop: CAGSEAYETQYF. The CDR3 coding sequence is TGTGCCGGCAGTGAAGCGTACGAGACCCAGTACTTC.

In its sample, this clonotype was seen many times. V and J are TRBV18 and TRBJ2-5, with TRBD1 identical over 9 bases. This CDR3 has 15 amino acids. Germline loops: CDR1 KGHSH, CDR2 LQKENI. The ends lost 4 bases at V and 0 bases at J; junction bases unmatched: 3. CDR3 protein: CASSLQGANQETQYF. CDR3 DNA sequence: TGTGCCAGCTCACTACAGGGGGCAAACCAAGAGACCCAGTACTTC.

This clonotype was detected many times. V usage is TRBV7-2 and J usage is TRBJ2-3; 12 bases line up with TRBD2. CDR1 is SGHTA, CDR2 FQGNSA, per germline. V lost 0 bases, J lost 11 bases, and 6 bases stayed unmatched. The CDR3 totals 15 residues. CDR3 loop: CASSLALAGGGVQYF. The CDR3 DNA reads TGTGCCAGCAGCTTAGCACTAGCGGGAGGAGGGGTGCAGTATTTT.

Points on this clonotype: A clone one base away is much larger, so this may be a read error. The genes are TRBV20-1 and TRBJ2-1; D is uncertain. The CDR3 runs to 14 residues. Germline CDR1 reads DFQATT; CDR2 reads SNEGSKA (reference sequence). V dropped 5 bases and J dropped 9 bases, with 20 bases sitting between them. The CDR3 DNA follows: TGCAGTGCTGGATCCCCACGGGTTCGGGCTGAGCAGTTCTTC. It yields the protein CSAGSPRVRAEQFF.

This clonotype was observed many times. A much larger clone differs from this one at a single base, so this may be a read error. The chain uses TRBV7-2 and TRBJ2-6, with a tentative D call TRBD1 (5 bases). Per germline, CDR1 SGHTA and CDR2 FQGNSA. This CDR3 has 15 residues. In DNA, the CDR3 is TGTGCCAGCAGTTCGGGCCGCTCTGGGGCCAACGTCCTGCCTTTC. This gives the protein CASSSGRSGANVLPF. Combining the CDR3 with reference TRBV7-2 and TRBJ2-6 gives the whole variable domain GAGVSQSPSNKVTEKGKDVELRCDPISGHTALYWYRQSLGQGLEFLIYFQGNSAPDKSGLPSDRFSAERTGGSVSTLTIQRTQQEDSAVYLCASSSGRSGANVLPFGAGSRLTVL.

This clonotype has ten or more counts. The chain uses TRBV6-5 and TRBJ2-7; possibly TRBD1 for D (6 bases). Germline V gene sequence: CDR1 MNHEY, CDR2 SVGAGI. CDR3 size: 15 residues. V was clipped by 5 bases and J by 5 bases, with 19 bases between them. CDR3 nucleotides: TGTGCCAGCAGTGACCCCGGGACATCAATCGACGAGCAGTACTTC. This gives the protein CASSDPGTSIDEQYF.

This clonotype was observed a few times. With a much larger clone just one base away, this may be a read error. V gene TRBV19 combines with J gene TRBJ2-1; TRBD2 aligns across 12 bases. Germline V lookup: CDR1 LNHDA, CDR2 SQIVND (reference sequence). The CDR3 totals 17 residues. CDR3 amino acids: CASTPGLAGLPNNEQSF. The CDR3 coding sequence is TGTGCCAGTACTCCGGGACTAGCGGGTCTTCCCAATAATGAGCAGTCCTTC.

This clonotype was detected many times. The gene calls are TRBV19 and TRBJ2-2; D is perhaps TRBD1 (5 bases). Between the trimmed V and J ends, which lost 4 bases and 2 bases, there was a span of 8 bases. This CDR3 comprises 14 residues. The germline gives CDR1 LNHDA, CDR2 SQIVND (reference sequence). The CDR3 spells CASSRTINTGELFF. The CDR3 DNA reads as TGTGCCAGTAGTAGGACAATCAACACCGGGGAGCTGTTTTTT.

This clonotype was recorded at least ten times. V is TRBV11-3 and J is TRBJ2-3, with D unclear. CDR3 length: 15 amino acids. CDR1 is SGHNT and CDR2 is YENEEA in the germline V gene. V gave up 4 bases and J gave up 5 bases, with 16 bases separating them. This chain's CDR3 is CASSSRLLERDTQYF. The CDR3 region has the DNA TGTGCCAGCAGCTCTCGACTCCTGGAACGAGATACGCAGTATTTT.

This clonotype was counted at least ten times. Here the CDR3 DNA reads TGTGCCATCAGTATTCAGGGTATGAACACTGAAGCTTTCTTT. This encodes CAISIQGMNTEAFF. The chain joins TRBV10-3 to TRBJ1-1, with D perhaps TRBD1 (5 bases). V was shortened by 5 bases and J by 0 bases, with 10 bases between the two germline ends. Germline values: CDR1 ENHRY, CDR2 SYGVKD. The CDR3 covers 14 residues.

This sequence joins TRBV20-1 and TRBJ1-2; 7 bases fit TRBD1. The V gene end was trimmed by 4 bases and the J gene end by 0 bases; junction bases not matched to a gene: 11. The V gene's germline CDR1 is DFQATT and CDR2 SNEGSKA (reference sequence). The CDR3 extends over 16 amino acids. The CDR3 sequence is CSAKLGTGQPNYGYTF. In DNA form, the CDR3 reads TGCAGTGCTAAATTAGGGACGGGACAGCCTAACTATGGCTACACCTTC.

The V gene is TRBV28, the J gene TRBJ1-2; 11 nucleotides agree with TRBD1. There are 14 residues in the CDR3. The J segment lost 6 bases and the V segment lost 2 bases, leaving 2 bases of the junction unmatched. CDR1 and CDR2 (germline): MDHEN, SYDVKM. The CDR3 here is CASSLAGQGDGYTF. The CDR3 region has the DNA TGTGCCAGCAGTTTAGCGGGACAGGGGGATGGCTACACCTTC.

This clonotype has just one count. This sequence joins TRBV6-2 or TRBV6-3 and TRBJ1-1, with 7 bases aligning to TRBD1. Germline V gene lookup returns CDR1 MNHEY and CDR2 SVGEGT. The CDR3 covers 12 residues. The ends lost 10 bases at V and 7 bases at J; junction bases unmatched: 9. CDR3 sequence reads: CATRQGSGEAFF. DNA for the CDR3: TGTGCCACAAGACAGGGCTCAGGTGAAGCTTTCTTT.

As to this clonotype: One end of the junction does not line up with germline, which may come from a read error. The J gene is TRBJ2-3, the V gene TRBV29-1, with D perhaps being TRBD1 or TRBD2 (5 bases each). Germline V lookup: CDR1 SQVTM, CDR2 ANQGSEA. CDR3 length equals 17 residues. DNA for the CDR3: TGCAGCGTTGAAGATGGAGGTCGGATACAGGTAACAGGTACGCAGTATTTT. This translates into CSVEDGGRIQVTGTQYF.

This clonotype was counted at least ten times. This rearrangement joins TRBV9 to TRBJ2-1; D perhaps matches TRBD2 (6 bases). The ends were cut back, 2 bases at V and 1 base at J, with 10 bases in the middle. In germline, CDR1 is SGDLS, CDR2 YYNGEE. The CDR3 runs 15 residues. CDR3 loop: CASSVGGKSYNEQFF. As DNA, the CDR3 is TGTGCCAGCAGCGTTGGAGGGAAATCCTACAATGAGCAGTTCTTC.

V is TRBV5-1 and J is TRBJ1-2; 9 nucleotides agree with TRBD1. Germline V gives CDR1 SGHRS, CDR2 YFSETQ. V lost 3 bases, J lost 7 bases, and 10 bases stayed unmatched. This CDR3 contains 15 residues. The CDR3 region has the DNA TGCGCCAGCAGCTCCGGGACAGGGACCAACGGTGGCTACACCTTC. As protein: CASSSGTGTNGGYTF.

This clonotype was counted ten times or more. Germline and junction disagree at one end, which may indicate a read error. V is TRBV14 and J is TRBJ2-5; D is ambiguous. The CDR3 has 14 residues. The germline V gene encodes CDR1 SGHDN and CDR2 FVKESK. The CDR3 here is CASSSYLLEETQSF. The CDR3 DNA reads TGTGCCAGCAGCTCGTATCTCCTCGAGGAGACCCAGTCCTTC.

This chain connects TRBV20-1 to TRBJ2-3; D is uncertain. The CDR3 extends over 12 amino acids. Looked up from germline, CDR1 is DFQATT and CDR2 is SNEGSKA (reference sequence). Trimming removed 6 bases from V and 11 bases from J, with 18 bases in between. The CDR3 here is CSAERSYNEQYF. For the CDR3, the DNA is TGCAGTGCGGAGCGATCATACAATGAGCAGTATTTT.

Comments on this clonotype: The junction departs from the called germline gene at one end, perhaps through a read error. The genes are TRBV15 and TRBJ2-6; no clear D. The germline gives CDR1 LNHNV, CDR2 YYDKDF (reference sequence). The CDR3 has 17 amino acids. The CDR3 spells CAASRDLPSSGVNVLTF. DNA of the CDR3: TGTGCCGCCAGCAGAGATCTCCCCTCCTCTGGGGTCAACGTCCTGACTTTC.

This clonotype was seen at least ten times. The gene calls are TRBV10-3 and TRBJ2-1; 8 nucleotides match TRBD2. Germline-derived CDR1 and CDR2 are ENHRY and SYGVKD. The V and J ends lost 6 bases and 4 bases, in that order; junction bases with no gene match: 5. The CDR3 consists of 14 residues. The CDR3 coding sequence is TGTGCCATCAGCACTAGCGGAGATTACAATGAGCAGTTCTTC. The encoded protein is CAISTSGDYNEQFF.